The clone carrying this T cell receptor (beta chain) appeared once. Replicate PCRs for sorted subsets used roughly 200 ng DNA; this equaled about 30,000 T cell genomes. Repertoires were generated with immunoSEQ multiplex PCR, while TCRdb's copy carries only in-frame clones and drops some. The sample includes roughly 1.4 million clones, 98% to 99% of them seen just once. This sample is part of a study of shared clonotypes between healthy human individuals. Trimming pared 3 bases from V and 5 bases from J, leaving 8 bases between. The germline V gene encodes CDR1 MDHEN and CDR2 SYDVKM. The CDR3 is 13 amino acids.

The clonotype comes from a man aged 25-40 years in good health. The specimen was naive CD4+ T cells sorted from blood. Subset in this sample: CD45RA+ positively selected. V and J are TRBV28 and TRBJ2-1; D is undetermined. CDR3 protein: CASSFRRDNEQFF. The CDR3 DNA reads TGTGCCAGCAGTTTCCGTCGAGACAATGAGCAGTTCTTC. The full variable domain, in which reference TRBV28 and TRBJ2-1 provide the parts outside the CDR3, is DVKVTQSSRYLVKRTGEKVFLECVQDMDHENMFWYRQDPGLGLRLIYFSYDVKMKEKGDIPEGYSVSREKKERFSLILESASTNQTSMYLCASSFRRDNEQFFGPGTRLTVL.